This T cell receptor (beta chain) was sequenced for a study of CD8 T cells in Susac syndrome. Sequencing of TCR beta covered CD8+ and CD4+ T cells obtained from blood. Germline CDR1 and CDR2: MNHEY and SMNVEV (reference sequence). With 7 bases clipped from V and 4 bases from J, the junction kept 9 bases outside the gene matches. The CDR3 is made up of 15 amino acids. Random hexamers served to reverse transcribe about 0.45 to 1 ug RNA. One entry per CDR3 protein results from TCRdb running MiXCR on the immunoSEQ multiplex PCR reads. The sample has roughly 75,000 distinct CDR3 sequences, roughly 93% seen once; the top ten hold 0.15%.

The clonotype was recovered from a human donor with Susac syndrome. Material for sequencing was CD4+ T cells from PBMCs. The chain employs TRBV27 and TRBJ2-5; the match to TRBD2 covers 10 bases. Here the CDR3 DNA reads TGTGCCAGCAATCCACAGCTAGCGGGGGTAGAGACCCAGTACTTC. Amino acids: CASNPQLAGVETQYF.